Listed below are T cell receptor beta chains from one sample, sequenced in a study of beta chain features in type 1 diabetes. Repertoires were generated with immunoSEQ multiplex PCR, while TCRdb's copy carries only in-frame clones and drops some. The table includes over 150,000 clones, 6.5% to 8.5% detected once. Sequenced: central memory CD4+ T cells from blood. The origin of the receptors is a woman aged 18-35 years with type 1 diabetes. CDR3s include the opening cysteine and the closing phenylalanine or tryptophan. The order of the fields is clone size, V gene, D gene, J gene, CDR3 DNA, CDR3 protein. A D gene is named only where the DNA matches it firmly. Size values are once, few and many counts, or a class for expanded clones, and some rows have none.

>-|TRBV19|-|TRBJ2-3
TGTGCCAGTAGTTCTCAGACAGTTCAGGACACAGATACGCAGTATTTT
CASSSQTVQDTDTQYF
>-|TRBV4-2|TRBD1|TRBJ2-7
TGTGCCAGCAGCCAAGATGAACAGGGGGCCAACGAGCAGTACTTC
CASSQDEQGANEQYF
>-|TRBV25-1|-|TRBJ2-3
TGTGCCAGCAGTGAGGCTGGTTCCCCAGATACGCAGTATTTT
CASSEAGSPDTQYF
>-|TRBV30|-|TRBJ1-2
TGTGCCTGGAGTCGAAGCCTTAACTATGGCTACACCTTC
CAWSRSLNYGYTF
>many|TRBV28|TRBD1|TRBJ1-4
TGTGCCAGCAGTTTGACAGGGTCTAATGAAAAACTGTTTTTT
CASSLTGSNEKLFF
>few|TRBV27|TRBD1|TRBJ1-5
TGTGCCAGCAGTTCACAGGGGCGGCAGCCCCAGCATTTT
CASSSQGRQPQHF
>-|TRBV4-3|TRBD2|TRBJ2-2
TGCGCCAGCAGCCAAGTTTCTAGCGGGGCGAACACCGGGGAGCTGTTTTTT
CASSQVSSGANTGELFF
>few|TRBV7-2|TRBD1|TRBJ2-2
TGTGCCAGCAGCCGCGGGACAGGGAACGCCGGGGAGCTGTTTTTT
CASSRGTGNAGELFF
>few|TRBV19|-|TRBJ1-1
TGTGCCAGTAGTATACGACAGGACACTGAAGCTTTCTTT
CASSIRQDTEAFF
>-|TRBV15|-|TRBJ1-4
TGTGCCACCAGCAGAACCCCAGTAAATGAAAAACTGTTTTTT
CATSRTPVNEKLFF
>-|TRBV11-2|-|TRBJ1-2
TGTGCCAGCAGGTGGGCAGGGGAGATTCGCGGCTACACCTTC
CASRWAGEIRGYTF
>few|TRBV7-2|TRBD1|TRBJ2-7
TGTGCCAGCAGCTTAGAGGGACAGGGCGCGAGGGAGCAGTACTTC
CASSLEGQGAREQYF
>-|TRBV2|TRBD1|TRBJ2-7
TGTGCCAGCAGTAACGGACAGGTCGGCCCTCGGCAGTACTTC
CASSNGQVGPRQYF
>few|TRBV30|-|TRBJ1-2
TGTGCCTGGAGTACTCGCCCATATGGCTACACCTTC
CAWSTRPYGYTF
>-|TRBV7-3|TRBD1|TRBJ2-5
TGTGCCAGCAGCTTAACACAGGGGTCGGAGACCCAGTACTTC
CASSLTQGSETQYF
>few|TRBV6-6|TRBD2|TRBJ2-5
TGTGCCAGCGGATCTAGCGGGAGGGCCTGGGAGACCCAGTACTTC
CASGSSGRAWETQYF
>few|TRBV2|-|TRBJ1-6
TGTGCCAGCAGTGAAAGAACAGTTAAAAATTCACCCCTCCACTTT
CASSERTVKNSPLHF
>-|TRBV6-5|TRBD1|TRBJ2-7
TGTGCCAGCAGTCCGCCGGGACAGGAGGAGCAGTACTTC
CASSPPGQEEQYF
>few|TRBV4-1|-|TRBJ2-1
TGCGCCAGCAGCCAAGATTTGGCGGGAAAGAATGAGCAGTTCTTC
CASSQDLAGKNEQFF
>few|TRBV27|-|TRBJ1-4
TGTGCCAGCAGTCCCCCGGGCAGGCGGGGTGAAAAACTGTTTTTT
CASSPPGRRGEKLFF
>-|TRBV11-2|-|TRBJ2-7
TGTGCCAGCAGCCTAGATACAACCGCCTACGAGCAGTACTTC
CASSLDTTAYEQYF